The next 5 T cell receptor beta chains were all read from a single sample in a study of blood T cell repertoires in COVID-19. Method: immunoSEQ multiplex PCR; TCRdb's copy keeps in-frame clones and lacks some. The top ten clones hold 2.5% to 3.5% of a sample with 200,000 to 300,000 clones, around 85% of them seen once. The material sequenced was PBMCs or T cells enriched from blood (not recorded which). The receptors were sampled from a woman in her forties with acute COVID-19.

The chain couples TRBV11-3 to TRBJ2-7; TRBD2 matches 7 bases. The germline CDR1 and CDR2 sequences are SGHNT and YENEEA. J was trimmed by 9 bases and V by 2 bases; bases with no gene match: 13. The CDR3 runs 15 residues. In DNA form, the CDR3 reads TGTGCCAGCAGCTTAACGGGGACTGGGACTACGAGGCAGTACTTC. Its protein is CASSLTGTGTTRQYF.

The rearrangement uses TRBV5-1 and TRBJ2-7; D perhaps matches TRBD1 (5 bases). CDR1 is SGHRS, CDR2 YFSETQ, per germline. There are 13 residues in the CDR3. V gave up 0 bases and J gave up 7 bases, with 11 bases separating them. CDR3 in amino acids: CASSLVSDREQYF. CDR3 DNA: TGCGCCAGCAGCTTGGTCTCTGACAGAGAGCAGTACTTC. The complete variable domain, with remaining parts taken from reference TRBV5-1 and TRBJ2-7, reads KAGVTQTPRYLIKTRGQQVTLSCSPISGHRSVSWYQQTPGQGLQFLFEYFSETQRNKGNFPGRFSGRQFSNSRSEMNVSTLELGDSALYLCASSLVSDREQYFGPGTRLTVT.

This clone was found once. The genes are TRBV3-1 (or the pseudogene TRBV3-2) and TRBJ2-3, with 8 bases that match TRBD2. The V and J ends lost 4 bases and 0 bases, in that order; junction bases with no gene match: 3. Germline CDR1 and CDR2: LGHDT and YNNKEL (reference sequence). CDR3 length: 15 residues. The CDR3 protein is CASSPSGLSTDTQYF. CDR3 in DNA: TGTGCCAGCAGCCCTAGCGGGCTTAGCACAGATACGCAGTATTTT.

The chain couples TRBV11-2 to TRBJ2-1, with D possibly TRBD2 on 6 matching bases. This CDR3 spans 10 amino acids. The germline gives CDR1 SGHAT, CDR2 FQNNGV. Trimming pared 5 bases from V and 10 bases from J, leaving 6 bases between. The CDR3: CASSREEQFF. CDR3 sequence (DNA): TGTGCCAGCAGCCGGGAGGAGCAGTTCTTC.

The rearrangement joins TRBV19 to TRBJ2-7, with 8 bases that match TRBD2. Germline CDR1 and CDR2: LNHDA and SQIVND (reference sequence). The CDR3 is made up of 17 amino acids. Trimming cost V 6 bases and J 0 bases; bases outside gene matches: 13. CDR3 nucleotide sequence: TGTGCCAGTAGCCGACTAGCGAGGGGGACTAGCTCCTACGAGCAGTACTTC. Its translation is CASSRLARGTSSYEQYF.